This T cell receptor beta chain stems from a study of blood T cell repertoires in COVID-19. The overall study: There were acute and convalescent COVID-19 samples, and they came from the United States, Italy and Spain.

Followed over time, Seattle patients had been enrolled while infection was active. Repertoires were generated with immunoSEQ multiplex PCR, while TCRdb's copy carries only in-frame clones and drops some. Among approximately 250,000 clones listed, more than 70% were seen once. This CDR3 spans 15 amino acids. Germline lookup yields CDR1 SGHRS and CDR2 YFSETQ. J was trimmed by 3 bases and V by 0 bases; bases with no gene match: 5. The chain recombines TRBV5-1 with TRBJ2-5; 7 bases match TRBD2. This TCR derives from a woman aged 80 or over with COVID-19, enrolled during active disease. Material for sequencing was peripheral blood. CDR3 region: CASSLVPSGEETQYF. CDR3 DNA: TGCGCCAGCAGCTTGGTCCCTAGCGGCGAAGAGACCCAGTACTTC.